The 18 T cell receptor beta chains in this list originate from one sample, sequenced in a study of blood T cell repertoires in COVID-19. Here immunoSEQ multiplex PCR was the method, and the copy in TCRdb shows in-frame clones only, minus some. The sample consists of fewer than 250,000 clones, roughly 86% of them appearing once. Specimen: peripheral blood. All receptors derive from a woman aged 60-70 years who had recovered from COVID-19.

J is TRBJ1-2 and V is TRBV5-1; D is possibly TRBD1 (6 bases). The CDR3 length is 15 residues. Looked up from germline, CDR1 is SGHRS and CDR2 is YFSETQ. Trimming shortened V by 4 bases and J by 3 bases, and 16 bases separated the two germline ends. As DNA, the CDR3 is TGCGCCAGCAGCGAGAGTAGGACAGCCTACTATGGCTACACCTTC. Its translation: CASSESRTAYYGYTF.

This clone has a handful of counts. J is TRBJ2-7 and V is TRBV19; D remains unclear. V lost 3 bases to trimming and J lost 1 base, with 16 bases between them. Per the germline V gene, CDR1 is LNHDA and CDR2 is SQIVND (reference sequence). The CDR3 is made up of 16 amino acids. The CDR3 is CASSIVVLLESYEQYF. The CDR3 DNA follows: TGTGCCAGTAGTATTGTGGTCCTCCTAGAATCCTACGAGCAGTACTTC.

V is TRBV11-1 and J is TRBJ2-3, with 10 positions matching TRBD2. The CDR3 has 16 amino acids. Germline CDR1 reads SGHAT; CDR2 reads FQDESV (reference sequence). V gave up 4 bases and J gave up 4 bases; unmatched junction bases: 8. The CDR3 DNA is TGTGCCAGCAGCTATGGACTAGCGGTTGGTTCAGATACGCAGTATTTT. It specifies CASSYGLAVGSDTQYF.

J is TRBJ2-7 and V is TRBV7-2; 7 bases agree with TRBD1. The J segment lost 7 bases and the V segment lost 5 bases, leaving 14 bases of the junction unmatched. This CDR3 is 15 amino acids long. Germline V gives CDR1 SGHTA, CDR2 FQGNSA. The CDR3 here is CASSLEGQAGREQYF. The CDR3 region has the DNA TGTGCCAGCAGCCTAGAAGGACAGGCCGGAAGAGAGCAGTACTTC.

This clone was found a few times. At one end, the junction sequence differs from germline, possibly due to a read error. V and J are TRBV12-5 and TRBJ2-1, with D possibly matching TRBD2 (7 bases). This CDR3 spans 11 amino acids. Germline loops: CDR1 LGHNT, CDR2 FRNRAP. The CDR3 DNA sequence: TGTGCTAGTGATGGGGGGGGCCTCCTGGTCTTC. It is translated as CASDGGGLLVF.

The V call is TRBV5-1, the J call TRBJ2-3; 9 bases map to TRBD2. Germline V lookup: CDR1 SGHRS, CDR2 YFSETQ. This CDR3 spans 14 amino acids. Germline trimming cut 7 bases from V and 0 bases from J; bases unmatched to any gene: 3. CDR3 residues: CASLAGPSTDTQYF. CDR3 sequence (DNA): TGCGCCAGCCTAGCGGGGCCGAGCACAGATACGCAGTATTTT. Complete variable domain (other parts from reference TRBV5-1 and TRBJ2-3): KAGVTQTPRYLIKTRGQQVTLSCSPISGHRSVSWYQQTPGQGLQFLFEYFSETQRNKGNFPGRFSGRQFSNSRSEMNVSTLELGDSALYLCASLAGPSTDTQYFGPGTRLTVL.

The rearrangement links TRBV2 to TRBJ2-7, with TRBD2 identical over 10 bases. V shed 2 bases and J 4 bases; nucleotides not matched to a gene: 5. The V gene's germline CDR1 is SNHLY and CDR2 FYNNEI. The CDR3 has 15 amino acids. The CDR3: CASSEQRGGMYEQYF. CDR3 coding DNA: TGTGCCAGCAGTGAACAGCGGGGGGGCATGTACGAGCAGTACTTC.

This chain uses TRBV9 with TRBJ1-2; 8 bases agree with TRBD1. After removal of 3 bases from V and 8 bases from J, the junction contained 15 bases not matched to a gene. Germline CDR1 is SGDLS and CDR2 is YYNGEE. This CDR3 has 16 residues. Written as DNA, the CDR3 is TGTGCCAGCAGCGCTCCCCGGGACAGGACCTTTGGGGGCTACACCTTC. Translation: CASSAPRDRTFGGYTF.

Only one count was recorded for this clone. This rearrangement joins TRBV12-5 to TRBJ1-3; the D gene is possibly TRBD1 (5 bases). Trimming cost V 5 bases and J 3 bases, with 8 bases left between them. Germline assignment: CDR1 LGHNT and CDR2 FRNRAP. This CDR3 is built from 13 residues. CDR3 loop: CASGRGDGNTIYF. The CDR3 nucleotides are TGTGCTAGTGGTCGGGGGGATGGAAACACCATATATTTT. The whole variable domain, filled in from reference TRBV12-5 and TRBJ1-3, reads DARVTQTPRHKVTEMGQEVTMRCQPILGHNTVFWYRQTMMQGLELLAYFRNRAPLDDSGMPKDRFSAEMPDATLATLKIQPSEPRDSAVYFCASGRGDGNTIYFGEGSWLTVV.

This sequence joins TRBV10-2 and TRBJ2-5; 12 bases agree with TRBD2. The CDR3 has 15 amino acids. The junction had 8 bases not matched to a gene; V was cut back by 8 bases and J by 4 bases. CDR1 and CDR2 from the germline V gene are WSHSY and SAAADI. This CDR3 is CASHPTSGGGETQYF. CDR3 in DNA: TGCGCCAGCCATCCGACTAGCGGGGGAGGAGAGACCCAGTACTTC.

CDR3 in DNA: TGCAGCGGCGGACAGGACGGGACAGATACGCAGTATTTT. Its protein product is CSGGQDGTDTQYF. The chain has TRBV29-1 and TRBJ2-3; 7 bases fit TRBD1. Trimming took 7 bases from V and 3 from J; bases not matched to a gene: 7. The germline CDR1 and CDR2 sequences are SQVTM and ANQGSEA. The CDR3 covers 13 residues.

J is TRBJ1-5 and V is TRBV11-2; 8 nucleotides align to TRBD1. The CDR3 length is 15 residues. The germline CDR1 and CDR2 sequences are SGHAT and FQNNGV. The V gene end was trimmed by 5 bases and the J gene end by 6 bases; junction bases not matched to a gene: 9. CDR3 region: CASSPVRGHGQPQHF. The CDR3 nucleotides read TGTGCCAGCAGCCCCGTCAGGGGGCACGGTCAGCCCCAGCATTTT.

The chain employs TRBV10-3 and TRBJ1-4, with D hard to call. The CDR3 is 12 residues long. CDR1 is ENHRY, CDR2 SYGVKD, per germline. V was pared by 2 bases and J by 7 bases, with 5 bases between. CDR3 protein: CAISEEVEKLFF. DNA of the CDR3: TGTGCCATCAGTGAGGAGGTTGAAAAACTGTTTTTT.

The chain uses TRBV7-2 and TRBJ1-3; perhaps TRBD1 as D (5 bases). Germline CDR1 and CDR2: SGHTA and FQGNSA. This CDR3 has 16 amino acids. V dropped 1 base and J dropped 0 bases, with 10 bases sitting between them. CDR3 in DNA: TGTGCCAGCAGCTTAGGAGGGACTATCTCTGGAAACACCATATATTTT. Protein product: CASSLGGTISGNTIYF.

The genes are TRBV6-1 and TRBJ2-2, with TRBD2 identical over 11 bases. Trimming at V came to 6 bases and at J to 3 bases, leaving 3 bases not matched to a gene. Germline loops: CDR1 MNHNS, CDR2 SASEGT. This CDR3 is built from 15 residues. The CDR3 loop is CASRGTSGYTGELFF. In nucleotides, the CDR3 is TGTGCCAGCAGAGGGACTAGCGGATACACCGGGGAGCTGTTTTTT.

The genes are TRBV3-1 (or the pseudogene TRBV3-2) and TRBJ2-5; D is possibly TRBD1 (6 bases). The germline V and J ends were trimmed by 0 bases and 7 bases, with 15 bases remaining between them. The CDR3 runs to 15 residues. In germline, CDR1 is LGHDT, CDR2 YNNKEL (reference sequence). The DNA of the CDR3 is TGTGCCAGCAGCCAAGAGACAGGCCGGTCTATGACCCAGTACTTC. Its translation: CASSQETGRSMTQYF.

The CDR3 nucleotides are TGTGCCAGCAGTTCCACGAGGGGGAACACAGATACGCAGTATTTT. Translated: CASSSTRGNTDTQYF. This chain connects TRBV11-2 to TRBJ2-3; a weak D match, TRBD1 (6 bases). V dropped 6 bases and J dropped 2 bases, with 15 bases sitting between them. The CDR3 consists of 15 residues. Germline CDR1 reads SGHAT; CDR2 reads FQNNGV.

This clone was observed once. CDR3 DNA sequence: TGTGCCAGCAGTTTGCACCGAGGGGAGACCCAGTACTTC. Protein: CASSLHRGETQYF. V and J are TRBV27 and TRBJ2-5; maybe TRBD2 (5 bases). The germline V and J ends were trimmed by 3 bases and 5 bases, with 10 bases remaining between them. Germline V gene lookup returns CDR1 MNHEY and CDR2 SMNVEV (reference sequence). CDR3 length: 13 residues.